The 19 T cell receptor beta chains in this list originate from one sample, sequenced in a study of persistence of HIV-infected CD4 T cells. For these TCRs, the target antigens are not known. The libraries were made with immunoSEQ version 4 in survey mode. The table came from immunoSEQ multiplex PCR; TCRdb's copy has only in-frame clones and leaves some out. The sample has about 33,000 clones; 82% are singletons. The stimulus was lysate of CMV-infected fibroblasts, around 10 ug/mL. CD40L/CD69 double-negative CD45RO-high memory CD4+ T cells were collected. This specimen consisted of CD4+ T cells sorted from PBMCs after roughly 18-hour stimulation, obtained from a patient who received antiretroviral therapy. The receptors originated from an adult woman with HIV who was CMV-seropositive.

Written as DNA, the CDR3 is TGCAGCGTTGAAAGGGGTCGGGCGGCTGAAGCTTTCTTT. Its protein is CSVERGRAAEAFF. The chain couples TRBV29-1 to TRBJ1-1; D may be TRBD1 (5 bases). V dropped 2 bases and J dropped 6 bases, with 13 bases sitting between them. The V gene's germline CDR1 is SQVTM and CDR2 ANQGSEA. This CDR3 comprises 13 residues.

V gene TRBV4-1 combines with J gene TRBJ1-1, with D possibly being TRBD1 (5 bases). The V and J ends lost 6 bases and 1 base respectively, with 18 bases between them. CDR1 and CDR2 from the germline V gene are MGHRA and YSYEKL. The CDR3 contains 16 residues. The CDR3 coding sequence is TGCGCCAGCAGGCAGGGACCCGCCCCACCGAACACTGAAGCTTTCTTT. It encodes CASRQGPAPPNTEAFF.

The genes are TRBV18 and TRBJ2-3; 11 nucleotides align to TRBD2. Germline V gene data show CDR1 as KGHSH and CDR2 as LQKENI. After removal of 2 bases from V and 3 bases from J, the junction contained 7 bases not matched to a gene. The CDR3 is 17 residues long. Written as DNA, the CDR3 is TGTGCCAGCTCACCAGGGCTAGCGGGAGGTGGAACAGATACGCAGTATTTT. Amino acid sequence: CASSPGLAGGGTDTQYF.

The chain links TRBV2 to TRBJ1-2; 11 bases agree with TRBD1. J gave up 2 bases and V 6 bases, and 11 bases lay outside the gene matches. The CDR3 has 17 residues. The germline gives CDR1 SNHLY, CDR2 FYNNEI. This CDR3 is CASSLIRTGGSNYGYTF. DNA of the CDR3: TGTGCCAGCAGCCTCATAAGGACAGGGGGCTCCAACTATGGCTACACCTTC. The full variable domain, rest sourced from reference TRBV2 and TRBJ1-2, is EPEVTQTPSHQVTQMGQEVILRCVPISNHLYFYWYRQILGQKVEFLVSFYNNEISEKSEIFDDQFSVERPDGSNFTLKIRSTKLEDSAMYFCASSLIRTGGSNYGYTFGSGTRLTVV.

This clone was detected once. CDR3 bases: TGTGCCAGCAGCCAGGGTGGACTAGGGACCCAGTACTTC. Its protein product is CASSQGGLGTQYF. The J gene is TRBJ2-5, the V gene TRBV25-1; 7 bases line up with TRBD2. Trimming took 6 bases from V and 7 from J; bases not matched to a gene: 8. CDR1 is MGHDK and CDR2 is SYGVNS in the germline V gene. The CDR3 runs 13 residues.

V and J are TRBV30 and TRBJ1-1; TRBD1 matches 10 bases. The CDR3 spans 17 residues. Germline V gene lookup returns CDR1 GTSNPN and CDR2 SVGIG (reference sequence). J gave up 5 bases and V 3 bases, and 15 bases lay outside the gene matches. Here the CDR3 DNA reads TGTGCCTGGAGCACTTACTCGACAGGGGGCAGGAAGACTGAAGCTTTCTTT. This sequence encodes CAWSTYSTGGRKTEAFF.

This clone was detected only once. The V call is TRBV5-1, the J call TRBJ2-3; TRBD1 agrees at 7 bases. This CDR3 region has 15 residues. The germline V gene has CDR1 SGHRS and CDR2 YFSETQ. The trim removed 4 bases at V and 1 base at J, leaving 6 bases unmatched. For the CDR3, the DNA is TGCGCCAGCAGCCGAGACAGGGAAGGCACAGATACGCAGTATTTT. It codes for CASSRDREGTDTQYF. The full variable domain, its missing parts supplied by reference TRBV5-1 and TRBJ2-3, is KAGVTQTPRYLIKTRGQQVTLSCSPISGHRSVSWYQQTPGQGLQFLFEYFSETQRNKGNFPGRFSGRQFSNSRSEMNVSTLELGDSALYLCASSRDREGTDTQYFGPGTRLTVL.

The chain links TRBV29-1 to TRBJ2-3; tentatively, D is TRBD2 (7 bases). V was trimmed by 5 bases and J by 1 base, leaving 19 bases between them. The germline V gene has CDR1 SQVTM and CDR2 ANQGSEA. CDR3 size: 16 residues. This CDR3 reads CSVTGGADLRTDTQYF. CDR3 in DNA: TGCAGCGTTACGGGGGGCGCAGATTTGCGCACAGATACGCAGTATTTT.

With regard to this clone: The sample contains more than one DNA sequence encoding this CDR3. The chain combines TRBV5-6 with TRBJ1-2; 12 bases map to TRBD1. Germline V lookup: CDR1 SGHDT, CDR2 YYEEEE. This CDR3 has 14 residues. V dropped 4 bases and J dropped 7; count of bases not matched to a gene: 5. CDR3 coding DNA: TGTGCCAGCAGCCCGGGACAGGGGGCGCGTGGCTACACCTTC. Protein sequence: CASSPGQGARGYTF.

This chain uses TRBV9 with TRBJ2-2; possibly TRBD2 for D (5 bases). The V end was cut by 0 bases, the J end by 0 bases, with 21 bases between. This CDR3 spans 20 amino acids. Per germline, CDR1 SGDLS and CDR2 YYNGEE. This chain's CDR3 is CASSVEGVSLNPANTGELFF. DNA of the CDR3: TGTGCCAGCAGCGTAGAGGGAGTATCACTCAACCCGGCGAACACCGGGGAGCTGTTTTTT. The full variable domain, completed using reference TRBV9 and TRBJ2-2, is DSGVTQTPKHLITATGQRVTLRCSPRSGDLSVYWYQQSLDQGLQFLIQYYNGEERAKGNILERFSAQQFPDLHSELNLSSLELGDSALYFCASSVEGVSLNPANTGELFFGEGSRLTVL.

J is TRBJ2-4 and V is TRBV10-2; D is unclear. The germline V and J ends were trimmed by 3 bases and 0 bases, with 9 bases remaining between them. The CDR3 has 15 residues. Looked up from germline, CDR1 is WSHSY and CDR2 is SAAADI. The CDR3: CASSEGGLAKNIQYF. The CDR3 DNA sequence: TGCGCCAGCAGTGAAGGTGGGTTAGCCAAAAACATTCAGTACTTC.

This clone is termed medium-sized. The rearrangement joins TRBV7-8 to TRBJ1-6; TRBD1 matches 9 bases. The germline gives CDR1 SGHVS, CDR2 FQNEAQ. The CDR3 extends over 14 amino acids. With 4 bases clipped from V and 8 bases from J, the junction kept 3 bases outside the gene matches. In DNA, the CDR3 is TGTGCCAGCAGCTCCGGACAGGGGTATTCACCCCTCCACTTT. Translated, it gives CASSSGQGYSPLHF.

CDR3 region: CASSRETYEQYF. The CDR3 DNA follows: TGTGCCAGCTCACGGGAGACCTACGAGCAGTACTTC. This chain connects TRBV18 to TRBJ2-7; TRBD2 is a possible D gene (5 bases). V was pared by 4 bases and J by 2 bases, with 6 bases between. The length of the CDR3 is 12 residues. Germline V gene sequence: CDR1 KGHSH, CDR2 LQKENI. The complete variable domain, with remaining parts taken from reference TRBV18 and TRBJ2-7, reads NAGVMQNPRHLVRRRGQEARLRCSPMKGHSHVYWYRQLPEEGLKFMVYLQKENIIDESGMPKERFSAEFPKEGPSILRIQQVVRGDSAAYFCASSRETYEQYFGPGTRLTVT.

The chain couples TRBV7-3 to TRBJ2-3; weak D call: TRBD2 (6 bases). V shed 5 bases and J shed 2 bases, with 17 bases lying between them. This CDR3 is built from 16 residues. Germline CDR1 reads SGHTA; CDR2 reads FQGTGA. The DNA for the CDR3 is TGTGCCAGCAGCCCCATACCTCGGGGGACCACAGATACGCAGTATTTT. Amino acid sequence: CASSPIPRGTTDTQYF. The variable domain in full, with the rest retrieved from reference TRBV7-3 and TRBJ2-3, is GAGVSQTPSNKVTEKGKYVELRCDPISGHTALYWYRQSLGQGPEFLIYFQGTGAADDSGLPNDRFFAVRPEGSVSTLKIQRTERGDSAVYLCASSPIPRGTTDTQYFGPGTRLTVL.

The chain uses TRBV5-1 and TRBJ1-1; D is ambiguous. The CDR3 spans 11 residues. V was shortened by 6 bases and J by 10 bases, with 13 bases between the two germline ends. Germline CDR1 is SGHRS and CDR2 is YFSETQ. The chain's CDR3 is CASKDEVRAFF. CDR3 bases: TGCGCCAGCAAGGACGAAGTCCGAGCTTTCTTT.

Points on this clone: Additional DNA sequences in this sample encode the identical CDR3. CDR3 residues: CASSQGQGNEKLFF. The CDR3, as DNA: TGTGCCAGCAGCCAGGGACAGGGGAATGAAAAACTGTTTTTT. The chain combines TRBV7-9 with TRBJ1-4, with 10 nucleotides matching TRBD1. The CDR3 has 14 amino acids. V lost 5 bases and J lost 5; bases outside the gene matches: 2. The germline CDR1 and CDR2 sequences are SEHNR and FQNEAQ (reference sequence).

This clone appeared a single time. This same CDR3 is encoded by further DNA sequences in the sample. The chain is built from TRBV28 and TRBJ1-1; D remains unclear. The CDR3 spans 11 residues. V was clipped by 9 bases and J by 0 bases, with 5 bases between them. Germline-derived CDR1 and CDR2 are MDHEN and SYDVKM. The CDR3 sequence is CASIMNTEAFF. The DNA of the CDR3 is TGTGCCAGTATCATGAACACTGAAGCTTTCTTT.

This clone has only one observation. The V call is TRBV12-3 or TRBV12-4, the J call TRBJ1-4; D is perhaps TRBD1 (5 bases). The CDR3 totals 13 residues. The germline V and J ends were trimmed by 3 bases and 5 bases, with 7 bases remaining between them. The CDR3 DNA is TGTGCCAGCAGTTTCGGGGGGAATGAAAAACTGTTTTTT. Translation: CASSFGGNEKLFF.

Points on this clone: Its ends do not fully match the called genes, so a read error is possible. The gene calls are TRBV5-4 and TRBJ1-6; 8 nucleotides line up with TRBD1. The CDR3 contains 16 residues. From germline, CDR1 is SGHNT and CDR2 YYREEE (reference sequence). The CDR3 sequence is CASSLTGGGYSSPLHF. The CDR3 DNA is TGTGCCAGCAGCTTGACAGGGGGGGGATATAGTTCACCCCTCCACTTT.